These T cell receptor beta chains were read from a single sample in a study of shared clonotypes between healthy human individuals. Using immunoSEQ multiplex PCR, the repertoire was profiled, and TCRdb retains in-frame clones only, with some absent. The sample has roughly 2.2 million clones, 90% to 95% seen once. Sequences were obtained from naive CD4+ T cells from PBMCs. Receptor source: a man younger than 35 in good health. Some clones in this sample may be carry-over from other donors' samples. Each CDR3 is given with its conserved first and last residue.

CASSPKWGDSYNEQFF,TRBJ2-1,16,TRBV4-2
CASSLSPGGNYEQYF,TRBJ2-7,15,TRBV5-1
CASSPSGRGTGELFF,TRBJ2-2,15,TRBV11-2
CASGRETGELFF,TRBJ2-2,12,TRBV28
CLVTDYNEQFF,TRBJ2-1,11,TRBV20-1
CASSDRGSTEAFF,TRBJ1-1,13,TRBV6-1
CASSQVARSVTEQFF,TRBJ2-1,15,TRBV4-2
CASSYIHGYTF,TRBJ1-2,11,TRBV25-1
CASSLGGSPRELFF,TRBJ2-2,14,TRBV7-2
CASSKRDTGTGRTGYTF,TRBJ1-2,17,TRBV21-1
CASRTRGGRDNEQFF,TRBJ2-1,15,TRBV28
CATMTGGNQETQYF,TRBJ2-5,14,TRBV15
CASSAGTGGRKNIQYF,TRBJ2-4,16,TRBV6-6
CASSSLPTDTQYF,TRBJ2-3,13,TRBV5-1
CASNLQPQHF,TRBJ1-5,10,TRBV28
CASSLLRDPQYF,TRBJ2-7,12,TRBV28
CASSLRGQVLHQPQHF,TRBJ1-5,16,TRBV28
CASTRSSYEQYF,TRBJ2-7,12,TRBV6-1
CASSGGQNTEAFF,TRBJ1-1,13,TRBV5-4
CASNRANQPQHF,TRBJ1-5,12,TRBV6-1
CASTWGGSYGYTF,TRBJ1-2,13,TRBV5-4
CASSRGQGTWRQETQYF,TRBJ2-5,17,TRBV7-2
CATLGTGSYEQYF,TRBJ2-7,13,TRBV5-4
CASSQSSQVGEDTQYF,TRBJ2-3,16,TRBV4-1
CASSRQGVNEQFF,TRBJ2-1,13,TRBV5-6
CASSRGTSGTSRTGELFF,TRBJ2-2,18,TRBV11-3
CASSPRPTGANYEQYF,TRBJ2-7,16,TRBV14
CASSSVRDGYEQYF,TRBJ2-7,14,TRBV7-6